This T cell receptor beta chain appears in the sequencing data of a study of regulatory T cells in long-lasting Graves disease. The time point: newly diagnosed GD, antithyroid drugs for less than 3 months. From RNA extracted from PBMCs, the TCR library was made. This CDR3 region has 16 residues. CDR1 and CDR2 (germline): SGDLS, YYNGEE. V was clipped by 0 bases and J by 9 bases; unmatched bases: 11. The authors built TCR beta libraries using iRepertoire HTBI primers and Arm-PCR of CDR3 regions. In TCRdb, the multiplex PCR reads were re-called with MiXCR into one record per CDR3 protein. This table holds about 200,000 distinct CDR3 sequences, around 18% found once.

The gene calls are TRBV9 and TRBJ2-1; 8 bases fit TRBD2. The receptor's source is a female donor with Graves disease. The specimen comprised peripheral blood mononuclear cells (PBMCs), sampled at new diagnosis, from a patient treated with antithyroid drugs. The CDR3 DNA sequence: TGTGCCAGCAGCGTAGCTAGGTTAGCGGGATTGGTTGAGCAGTTCTTC. Amino acid sequence: CASSVARLAGLVEQFF. The full variable domain, completed using reference TRBV9 and TRBJ2-1, is DSGVTQTPKHLITATGQRVTLRCSPRSGDLSVYWYQQSLDQGLQFLIQYYNGEERAKGNILERFSAQQFPDLHSELNLSSLELGDSALYFCASSVARLAGLVEQFFGPGTRLTVL.